This T cell receptor (beta chain) came from a study of blood T cell repertoires in COVID-19. Looked up from germline, CDR1 is SGHAT and CDR2 is FQNNGV. The V end was cut by 5 bases, the J end by 4 bases, with 17 bases between. This CDR3 has 15 residues. The data were produced by immunoSEQ multiplex PCR, yet TCRdb's version contains in-frame clones alone and is incomplete. The table includes 250,000 to 350,000 clones, roughly 90% detected once. Sequencing was done on a sample of peripheral blood. This clonotype was obtained from a woman aged 25 to 39 with COVID-19, enrolled during active disease. The chain links TRBV11-2 to TRBJ1-1; TRBD1 is a possible D gene (5 bases). CDR3 protein: CASSPREGRGTEAFF. In DNA, the CDR3 is TGTGCCAGCAGCCCCCGGGAGGGGCGGGGCACTGAAGCTTTCTTT. Complete variable domain (other parts from reference TRBV11-2 and TRBJ1-1): EAGVAQSPRYKIIEKRQSVAFWCNPISGHATLYWYQQILGQGPKLLIQFQNNGVVDDSQLPKDRFSAERLKGVDSTLKIQPAKLEDSAVYLCASSPREGRGTEAFFGQGTRLTVV.